A selection of T cell receptor beta chains follows, all from one sample in a study of identical twins. Via MiXCR, TCRdb re-called the 5' RACE reads, giving one row per CDR3 protein. The sample carries a few hundred thousand distinct CDR3 sequences, less than 9% recorded once. Another study also made use of these data, one on yellow fever vaccine responses in identical twins.

Sample: memory (CD45RO+) T cells sorted from blood. The receptors were gathered from a woman aged 18-35 years in good health. The CDR3 runs from the conserved cysteine through the conserved F or W. A D gene is named only where the DNA matches it firmly. Part of the rows lack a size; the others show once, few, many or a class for expanded clones.

TRBJ2-1 few TRBV7-8 . TGTGCCAGCAGCTTAGTGCGGGACCTCGGGAATGAGCAGTTCTTC CASSLVRDLGNEQFF
TRBJ2-2 . TRBV18 . TGTGCCAGCTCGCGAGCCGGAGGTATGAACACCGGGGAGCTGTTTTTT CASSRAGGMNTGELFF
TRBJ2-5 once TRBV3-1 TRBD2 TGTGCCAGCAGCCAAGGGGTGGGAGCGGGGGGGCTGGAGACCCAGTACTTC CASSQGVGAGGLETQYF
TRBJ2-5 few TRBV20-1 TRBD1 TGCAGTGCTACAGGGGGCGGTTTACAAGAGACCCAGTACTTC CSATGGGLQETQYF
TRBJ2-5 . TRBV5-5 TRBD2 TGTGCCAGCAGCTTGGCGCGGGGGGGCATAGAGACCCAGTACTTC CASSLARGGIETQYF
TRBJ1-5 few TRBV3-1 TRBD1 TGTGCCAGCAGCCAAGCCCAGGGGGGGAATCAGCCCCAGCATTTT CASSQAQGGNQPQHF
TRBJ1-1 few TRBV15 TRBD1 TGTGCCACCAGCAGATCGACAGGGTTGACTGAAGCTTTCTTT CATSRSTGLTEAFF
TRBJ2-6 few TRBV28 . TGTGCCAGCAGTTTATTCGGAACCGTCCAGGGCTCTGGGGCCAACGTCCTGACTTTC CASSLFGTVQGSGANVLTF
TRBJ2-1 . TRBV29-1 TRBD1 TGCAGCGTTGATCGGACAGGGAACTACAATGAGCAGTTCTTC CSVDRTGNYNEQFF
TRBJ2-1 few TRBV3-1 . TGTGCCAGCAGCCAAGCTACTCTTCCCTACAATGAGCAGTTCTTC CASSQATLPYNEQFF